Sequencing of this TCR beta chain was carried out in a study of T cells after yellow fever vaccination. Study findings and constraints: Peak timing came faster in the weaker secondary response, day 5 versus 15.

TCRdb independently ran MiXCR on the 5' RACE reads; one entry per CDR3 protein. In the table there are roughly 180,000 distinct CDR3 sequences, about 6% of which are singletons. This CDR3 is built from 18 residues. The V and J ends lost 6 bases and 5 bases, in that order; junction bases with no gene match: 20. Germline V gene data show CDR1 as DFQATT and CDR2 as SNEGSKA (reference sequence). In regard to this clonotype: Its cognate antigen is unknown.

The chain links TRBV20-1 to TRBJ2-3; 10 nucleotides agree with TRBD2. The clonotype was recovered from a man between 18 and 35 years old who received the YFV17D yellow fever vaccine. The input for sequencing was CD4+ T cells sorted from PBMCs, taken on the day of the first yellow fever vaccination. The CDR3 region is CSATTGLLAGFGIDTQYF. The CDR3 nucleotides read TGCAGTGCGACCACAGGGTTACTAGCGGGGTTTGGTATAGATACGCAGTATTTT.